This T cell receptor beta chain was recovered during a study of T cell responses to AZD1222 COVID-19 vaccine (dated by TCRdb to about 2021). Looking at the study overall: A total of 233 trial participants underwent TCR sequencing, of whom approximately 210 received two doses of AZD1222 and 26 received two doses of the MenACWY control vaccine. Trial participants were enrolled by age into 18-55, 56-69 and 70-plus year subgroups, with roughly 160, 29 and 62 TCR-sequenced participants respectively.

In the paper's terms, the time point label means: about 28 days (+/-7) after the second vaccine dose. AZD1222 recipients with second doses at about 4 weeks or about 12 weeks were pooled, because spike-specific TCR depth and breadth did not differ between schedules. The vaccinee samples were drawn from two UK trials, COV001 and COV002, one of which was a single-blind randomized controlled phase 2/3 trial testing AZD1222 (ChAdOx1 nCoV-19) in healthy adults. For TCRbeta chain sequencing, PBMC samples from trial participants were taken at day 0 and at day 28 after the second dose. Of note for this clone: It lacks a known antigen. No base qualities exist here, and no much larger clone lies one base off it.

V loses 0 bases at its end and J loses 3 bases; junction bases beyond the gene matches: 7. The CDR3, cysteine through phenylalanine, is 17 amino acids long. Solely the CDR3 DNA is kept, with 51 bases framed from the first base. CDR1 SGHAT and CDR2 FQNNGV are derived from the germline V gene. The CDR3 regions of human TCRbeta chains were analyzed by immunosequencing. In the source study's methods: TCRs in the repertoires were compared against a reference library of SARS-CoV-2-specific TCRs that had been generated with the MIRA antigen-specificity platform. Breadth was defined as the fraction of unique TCRs that were SARS-CoV-2-associated. Depth was defined as the fraction of total T cells that were SARS-CoV-2-associated. Using the MIRA data, every spike-specific TCR was mapped to the spike region that the TCR reacted to and assigned to either a CD4 or a CD8 class. Log10-transformed breadth and depth values were compared by one-way ANOVA with Sidak's multiple comparisons tests. Entries here come from immuneACCESS through TCRdb and include only in-frame sequences with V and J called. Some clones fail to appear in such tables; in the studies checked, an unresolved V gene covers under half of the shortfall, and the cause of the remainder is unknown. For V, J and clone size, that table is used; D and trimming come from the DNA. The sample includes about 120,000 clones, with approximately 92% observed a single time. The ten largest account for around 8% of the sample.

Beyond this particular receptor, the publication reports: In the small 56-69-year group, the increase in depth fell short of significance, most likely because of low power. No day 14 peak-response samples were available, so repertoires were characterized only after the peak T cell response. Conclusions about previously exposed vaccinees were limited because only six AZD1222 recipients were SARS-CoV-2 seropositive at baseline. The vaccine-associated CD4 TCRs covered the entire spike protein, and the dominant responses fell in regions 160-218 and 743-854. Reportedly, almost half of the unique spike-specific TCRs recognized epitopes lying outside the regions that are mutated in the B.1.351 and B.1.1.7 variants. A significant rise in spike-specific TCR breadth and depth was observed after two AZD1222 doses relative to day 0 and relative to MenACWY recipients. Participants were mostly white British and included more females than males, and it was suggested by the authors that clonal diversity may have been underestimated.

The receptor chain draws on TRBV11-2 and TRBJ2-1, and TRBD1 matches 8 of the central bases. The material sequenced was peripheral blood, taken 28 days after the second AZD1222 dose. This TCR was recovered from an adult who received the AZD1222 COVID-19 vaccine. The CDR3 loop reads CASSLDGRQGFYNEQFF. The bases are TGTGCCAGCAGCTTAGATGGGAGACAGGGGTTCTACAATGAGCAGTTCTTC.